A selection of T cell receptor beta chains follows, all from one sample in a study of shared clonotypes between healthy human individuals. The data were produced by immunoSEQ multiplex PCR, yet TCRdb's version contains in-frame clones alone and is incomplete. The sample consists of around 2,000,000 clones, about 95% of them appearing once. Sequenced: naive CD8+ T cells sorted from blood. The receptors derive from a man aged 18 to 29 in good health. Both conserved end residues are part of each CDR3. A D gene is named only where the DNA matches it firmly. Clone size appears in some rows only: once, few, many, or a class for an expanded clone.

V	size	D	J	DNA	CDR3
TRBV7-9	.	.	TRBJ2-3	TGTGCCAGCAGCGCCTCGGGATCAGATACGCAGTATTTT	CASSASGSDTQYF
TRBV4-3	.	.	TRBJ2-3	TGCGCCAGCAGCCAAGATACCACAGATACGCAGTATTTT	CASSQDTTDTQYF
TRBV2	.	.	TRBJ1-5	TGTGCCAGCAGGGACCGGGAGGGCAATCAGCCCCAGCATTTT	CASRDREGNQPQHF
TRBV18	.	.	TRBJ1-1	TGTGCCAGCTCTAAGGGACAGAACACTGAAGCTTTCTTT	CASSKGQNTEAFF
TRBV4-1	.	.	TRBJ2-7	TGCGCCAGCAGCGCAGCAGAGTACTACGAGCAGTACTTC	CASSAAEYYEQYF
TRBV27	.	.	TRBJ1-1	TGTGCCAGCAGTTCCCACAGGGTGGCGGACACTGAAGCTTTCTTT	CASSSHRVADTEAFF
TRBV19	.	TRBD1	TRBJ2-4	TGTGCCAGTAGTATAGAAGGACAGGGTGGGGACATTCAGTACTTC	CASSIEGQGGDIQYF
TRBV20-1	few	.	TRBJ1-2	TGCAGTGCTAGGTCGATCTATGGCTACACCTTC	CSARSIYGYTF
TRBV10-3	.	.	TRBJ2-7	TGTGCCATCAGTGAGCCGGGAAACGGCCACGAGCAGTACTTC	CAISEPGNGHEQYF
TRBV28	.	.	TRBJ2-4	TGTGCCAGCAGTTCCCTCAGGGGAGACATTCAGTACTTC	CASSSLRGDIQYF
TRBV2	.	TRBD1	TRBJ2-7	TGTGCCAGCAGTCCATGGACAGGGGGTGACGAGCAGTACTTC	CASSPWTGGDEQYF
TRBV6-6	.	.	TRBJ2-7	TGTGCCAGCAGTTACTCGGAGGGGGGGGCCTACGAGCAGTACTTC	CASSYSEGGAYEQYF